Listed below are T cell receptor beta chains from one sample, sequenced in a study of blood T cell repertoires in COVID-19. Assay: immunoSEQ multiplex PCR; the TCRdb copy retains only in-frame clones and omits some. The sample includes around 220,000 clones, approximately 90% seen only once; the top ten take more than 5%. Sequencing input: PBMCs or T cells enriched from blood (not recorded which). The source of these receptors is a woman in her twenties or thirties with acute COVID-19. Both conserved end residues are part of each CDR3. Fields, in order: V gene, clone size, J gene, D gene, CDR3 DNA, CDR3 protein. D genes are given only for firm matches. A clone size is listed for some rows: how often the clone was seen (once, few, many), or a class if it is expanded.

TRBV27	-	TRBJ1-6	TRBD1	TGTGCCAGCTCGGACAGGAATAATTCACCCCTCCACTTT	CASSDRNNSPLHF
TRBV2	-	TRBJ2-5	-	TGTGCCAGCAGTTTTAGACAGGTTGGCGAGACCCAGTACTTC	CASSFRQVGETQYF
TRBV5-1	-	TRBJ1-5	-	TGCGCCAGCAGCTTGGACAGTAGCAATCAGCCCCAGCATTTT	CASSLDSSNQPQHF
TRBV5-1	-	TRBJ2-7	TRBD2	TGCGCCAGCAGCTTGGCCTGGACTAGCGGGACCCCCGAGCAGTACTTC	CASSLAWTSGTPEQYF
TRBV15	-	TRBJ2-5	-	TGTGCCACCAGCAGAGATCCCAGGGAAGAGACCCAGTACTTC	CATSRDPREETQYF
TRBV4-1	-	TRBJ1-6	TRBD1	TGCGCCAGCAGCCAACTGACAGGGGGTAATTCACCCCTCCACTTT	CASSQLTGGNSPLHF
TRBV28	-	TRBJ2-5	TRBD2	TGTGCCAGCAGCGCCGGACTAGCGGGATTTGAGACCCAGTACTTC	CASSAGLAGFETQYF
TRBV7-9	-	TRBJ1-1	-	TGTGCCAGCAGCATGACTGCTGTTACTGAAGCTTTCTTT	CASSMTAVTEAFF
TRBV28	-	TRBJ1-5	-	TGTGCCAGCAGAGTCGGGGGGCTTAGTCAGCCCCAGCATTTT	CASRVGGLSQPQHF
TRBV7-3	-	TRBJ2-1	TRBD2	TGTGCCAGCAGCTTATCCGGGGGGTCCTACAATGAGCAGTTCTTC	CASSLSGGSYNEQFF
TRBV28	-	TRBJ2-1	TRBD1	TGTGCCAGCAAGAAAGACAACAGGGGACCCGCGAGCCCCTACAATGAGCAGTTCTTC	CASKKDNRGPASPYNEQFF
TRBV9	-	TRBJ2-3	TRBD1	TGTGCCAGCAGTACAGGGGTGAGCACAGATACGCAGTATTTT	CASSTGVSTDTQYF
TRBV7-9	-	TRBJ2-3	-	TGTGCCAGCAGCCACGGGGAAACGACAGATACGCAGTATTTT	CASSHGETTDTQYF
TRBV11-3	-	TRBJ2-1	TRBD2	TGTGCCAGCAGCCCCGGACTAGCGGCCAATGAGCAGTTCTTC	CASSPGLAANEQFF
TRBV7-9	medium-sized	TRBJ2-7	-	TGTGCCAGCAGCTTTGCAGCCCAGGACGAGCAGTACTTC	CASSFAAQDEQYF
TRBV6-5	-	TRBJ1-2	-	TGTGCCAGCACCGAAAATTACAGTCACTATGGCTACACCTTC	CASTENYSHYGYTF
TRBV18	-	TRBJ1-6	-	TGTGCCAGCTCACCACCGGGTCAGGCTAATTCACCCCTCCACTTT	CASSPPGQANSPLHF
TRBV28	-	TRBJ2-7	-	TGTGCCAGCAGTTTTATCGGGCTAGCGCTGAAGGGGGAGCAGTACTTC	CASSFIGLALKGEQYF